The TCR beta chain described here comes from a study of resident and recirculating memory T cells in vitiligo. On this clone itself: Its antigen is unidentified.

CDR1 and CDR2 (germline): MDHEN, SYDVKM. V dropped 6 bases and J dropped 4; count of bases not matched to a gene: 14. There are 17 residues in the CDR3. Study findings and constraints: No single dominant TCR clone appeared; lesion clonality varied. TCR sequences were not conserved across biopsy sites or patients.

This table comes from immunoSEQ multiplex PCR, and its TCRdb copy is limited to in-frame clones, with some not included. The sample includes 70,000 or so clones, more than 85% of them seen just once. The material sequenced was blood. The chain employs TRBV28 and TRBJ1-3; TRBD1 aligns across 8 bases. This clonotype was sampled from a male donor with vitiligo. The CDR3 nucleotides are TGTGCCAGCAGCTCCCCCTCACGACAGGGGAAGGGAAACACCATATATTTT. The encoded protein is CASSSPSRQGKGNTIYF.